These 32 T cell receptor beta chains were all obtained from the same sample, sequenced in a study of PD-1 blockade in classical Hodgkin lymphoma. Only in-frame clones appear in the TCRdb table, and some are missing; sequencing was by immunoSEQ multiplex PCR. Altogether 43,000 or so clones are present, 88% being singletons, with the ten largest covering about 9%. All patients experienced relapse after autologous stem cell transplantation, and brentuximab vedotin exposure was variable. Here the sequenced sample was peripheral blood mononuclear cells (PBMCs), taken at baseline. The receptors originated from a human donor with classical Hodgkin lymphoma.

J is TRBJ2-1 and V is TRBV5-1; no clear D. The ends were cut back, 0 bases at V and 6 bases at J, with 13 bases in the middle. CDR3 length equals 15 residues. Germline loops: CDR1 SGHRS, CDR2 YFSETQ. This CDR3 reads CASSLGSHAVNEQFF. As DNA, the CDR3 is TGCGCCAGCAGCTTGGGCTCGCATGCCGTCAATGAGCAGTTCTTC.

This clone showed up just once. The chain is built from TRBV7-8 and TRBJ1-2; 7 bases agree with TRBD1. Germline V CDR1 and CDR2: SGHVS, FQNEAQ. The CDR3 has 14 residues. The V and J ends lost 8 bases and 4 bases, in that order; junction bases with no gene match: 10. The CDR3 loop is CASVDREPFYGYTF. DNA of the CDR3: TGTGCCAGCGTCGACAGGGAGCCATTCTATGGCTACACCTTC.

The chain carries TRBV27 and TRBJ2-7, with 9 bases fitting TRBD2. CDR1 and CDR2 (germline): MNHEY, SMNVEV (reference sequence). CDR3 length: 15 amino acids. The V segment lost 6 bases and the J segment 3 bases; nucleotides outside the gene matches: 9. CDR3 region: CASSPSAGGLYEQYF. CDR3 DNA sequence: TGTGCCAGCAGCCCCTCGGCGGGAGGGCTCTACGAGCAGTACTTC.

The chain is built from TRBV27 and TRBJ2-1; D gene unclear. Trimming pared 4 bases from V and 6 bases from J, leaving 13 bases between. The CDR3 has 14 residues. Germline assignment: CDR1 MNHEY and CDR2 SMNVEV (reference sequence). CDR3 nucleotide sequence: TGTGCCAGCAGTTCCCCGGCTAGAGGCAATGAGCAGTTCTTC. It is translated as CASSSPARGNEQFF.

The chain combines TRBV18 with TRBJ2-7; 12 bases match TRBD1. After removal of 3 bases from V and 5 bases from J, the junction contained 11 bases not matched to a gene. Germline-derived CDR1 and CDR2 are KGHSH and LQKENI. The CDR3 consists of 17 residues. The CDR3 loop reads CASSPTIPGTGGDEQYF. In nucleotides, the CDR3 is TGTGCCAGCTCACCTACCATCCCCGGGACAGGGGGCGACGAGCAGTACTTC.

The V gene is TRBV5-4, the J gene TRBJ2-5; D could derive from TRBD1 or TRBD2 (5 bases each). Trimming took 3 bases from V and 2 from J, leaving 11 bases between them. The germline gives CDR1 SGHNT, CDR2 YYREEE (reference sequence). The CDR3 totals 14 residues. The CDR3 protein is CASSSGAGQETQYF. The CDR3 nucleotides are TGTGCCAGCAGCTCCGGGGCAGGGCAAGAGACCCAGTACTTC. Full variable domain (remainder filled in from reference TRBV5-4 and TRBJ2-5): ETGVTQSPTHLIKTRGQQVTLRCSSQSGHNTVSWYQQALGQGPQFIFQYYREEENGRGNFPPRFSGLQFPNYSSELNVNALELDDSALYLCASSSGAGQETQYFGPGTRLLVL.

The V and J genes are TRBV7-3 and TRBJ2-5, with D perhaps assigned TRBD1 or TRBD2 (6 bases each). The CDR3 is 14 amino acids. In germline, CDR1 is SGHTA, CDR2 FQGTGA. Trimming left V 5 bases short and J 7 bases short, with 17 bases between. CDR3 sequence: CASSLEGGGGTQYF. CDR3 bases: TGTGCCAGCAGCCTGGAAGGGGGAGGTGGGACCCAGTACTTC.

V and J are TRBV19 and TRBJ1-4, with D uncertain. Per the germline V gene, CDR1 is LNHDA and CDR2 is SQIVND (reference sequence). There are 13 residues in the CDR3. Trimming left V 6 bases short and J 6 bases short, with 11 bases between. CDR3 DNA: TGTGCCAGTAGAAGCCGGGGTGATGAAAAACTGTTTTTT. Translating gives CASRSRGDEKLFF. The variable domain in full, completed from reference TRBV19 and TRBJ1-4, reads DGGITQSPKYLFRKEGQNVTLSCEQNLNHDAMYWYRQDPGQGLRLIYYSQIVNDFQKGDIAEGYSVSREKKESFPLTVTSAQKNPTAFYLCASRSRGDEKLFFGSGTQLSVL.

This chain links TRBV5-1 with TRBJ1-2; D unresolved. Germline V gives CDR1 SGHRS, CDR2 YFSETQ. The length of the CDR3 is 13 residues. Trimming cost V 4 bases and J 5 bases, with 12 bases left between them. CDR3 protein: CASSPGGGYGYTF. As DNA, the CDR3 is TGCGCCAGCAGCCCGGGAGGTGGATATGGCTACACCTTC.

The gene calls are TRBV7-9 and TRBJ1-1; the D gene is possibly TRBD1 (5 bases). This CDR3 spans 14 amino acids. V lost 1 base and J lost 4, with 10 bases in between. The germline V gene has CDR1 SEHNR and CDR2 FQNEAQ (reference sequence). CDR3 coding DNA: TGTGCCAGCAGCTTAGTGGTTGGGGGCACTGAAGCTTTCTTT. Protein sequence: CASSLVVGGTEAFF.

The J gene is TRBJ2-5, the V gene TRBV6-5; D not certain. The CDR3 contains 13 residues. V shed 5 bases and J shed 1 base, with 8 bases lying between them. In germline, CDR1 is MNHEY, CDR2 SVGAGI. The CDR3 DNA sequence: TGTGCCAGCAGTAGAGAGATCCAAGAGACCCAGTACTTC. As protein: CASSREIQETQYF.

The CDR3 sequence: CASSFNPGDTQYF. The DNA of the CDR3 is TGTGCCAGCAGTTTCAACCCAGGGGATACGCAGTATTTT. The chain couples TRBV28 to TRBJ2-3, with D maybe TRBD1 (5 bases). V shed 3 bases and J shed 6 bases, with 10 bases lying between them. CDR3 length: 13 amino acids. The V gene's germline CDR1 is MDHEN and CDR2 SYDVKM.

This chain uses TRBV6-1 with TRBJ1-2; D unresolved. V was trimmed by 2 bases and J by 4 bases, leaving 5 bases between them. The germline gives CDR1 MNHNS, CDR2 SASEGT. The CDR3 has 12 amino acids. This CDR3 is CASSEPGYGYTF. In DNA form, the CDR3 reads TGTGCCAGCAGTGAACCGGGCTATGGCTACACCTTC.

This chain's CDR3 is CASRSGTSTDTQYF. CDR3 in DNA: TGTGCCAGCAGATCCGGGACAAGCACAGATACGCAGTATTTT. The chain couples TRBV6-1 to TRBJ2-3; a possible D gene is TRBD1 (6 bases). V lost 6 bases and J 0 bases, leaving 10 bases between the germline ends. Germline CDR1 is MNHNS and CDR2 is SASEGT. The CDR3 is made up of 14 amino acids.

The chain employs TRBV4-3 and TRBJ1-3; D is unresolved. V gave up 0 bases and J gave up 7 bases, with 7 bases separating them. There are 13 residues in the CDR3. CDR1 is LGHNA and CDR2 is YSLEER in the germline V gene. CDR3 loop: CASSQDTANTIYF. The CDR3, as DNA: TGCGCCAGCAGCCAAGATACGGCTAACACCATATATTTT.

V and J are TRBV5-1 and TRBJ1-1; 10 bases are shared with TRBD1. The CDR3 runs to 15 residues. Germline V gene lookup returns CDR1 SGHRS and CDR2 YFSETQ. J was trimmed by 1 base and V by 4 bases; bases with no gene match: 4. The CDR3 DNA reads TGCGCCAGCAGCGAAAGACAGGGGGCGAACACTGAAGCTTTCTTT. Translated, it gives CASSERQGANTEAFF.

This clone has a single count. The V call is TRBV19, the J call TRBJ1-5, with D maybe TRBD1 (5 bases). This CDR3 spans 13 amino acids. The germline CDR1 and CDR2 sequences are LNHDA and SQIVND (reference sequence). Trimming cost V 8 bases and J 6 bases, with 14 bases left between them. The CDR3 loop is CASRLRGSQPQHF. The CDR3 bases are TGTGCCAGTCGTCTGAGGGGCTCTCAGCCCCAGCATTTT.

This rearrangement joins TRBV9 to TRBJ1-3; 7 bases line up with TRBD1. V shed 2 bases and J 2 bases; nucleotides not matched to a gene: 7. CDR3 length equals 16 residues. The germline V gene has CDR1 SGDLS and CDR2 YYNGEE. In DNA, the CDR3 is TGTGCCAGCAGCGTTTCAGACAGGGACACTGGAAACACCATATATTTT. It codes for CASSVSDRDTGNTIYF.

The CDR3 reads CASSLDISRVGETQYF. The CDR3 bases are TGTGCCAGCAGCCTGGACATAAGTCGGGTGGGAGAGACCCAGTACTTC. This rearrangement joins TRBV27 to TRBJ2-5; perhaps TRBD1 as D (5 bases). The CDR3 is made up of 16 amino acids. Trimming took 6 bases from V and 4 from J, leaving 21 bases between them. The germline CDR1 and CDR2 sequences are MNHEY and SMNVEV (reference sequence).

The chain joins TRBV7-6 to TRBJ1-2; D is undetermined. This CDR3 has 14 residues. Germline V lookup: CDR1 SGHVS, CDR2 FNYEAQ. V was cut by 10 bases and J by 4 bases, with 19 bases left in between. The CDR3 nucleotides are TGTGCCACCCAGGCCGGAAGAGACTCCTATGGCTACACCTTC. Translated, it gives CATQAGRDSYGYTF. Full variable domain (remainder filled in from reference TRBV7-6 and TRBJ1-2): GAGVSQSPRYKVTKRGQDVALRCDPISGHVSLYWYRQALGQGPEFLTYFNYEAQQDKSGLPNDRFSAERPEGSISTLTIQRTEQRDSAMYRCATQAGRDSYGYTFGSGTRLTVV.

This clone was observed a single time. In DNA, the CDR3 is TGTGCCAGCGGAACTAGCAGGGAGCAGTTCTTC. Protein product: CASGTSREQFF. The chain has TRBV28 and TRBJ2-1; possible D gene TRBD2, 6 bases. Germline loops: CDR1 MDHEN, CDR2 SYDVKM. V dropped 8 bases and J dropped 10 bases, with 12 bases sitting between them. CDR3 size: 11 residues.

The rearrangement links TRBV14 to TRBJ2-3; 12 bases match TRBD2. CDR3 length: 16 amino acids. Trimming took 4 bases from V and 3 from J; bases not matched to a gene: 5. CDR1 and CDR2 (germline): SGHDN, FVKESK. The CDR3 region has the DNA TGTGCCAGCAGCCCCCTAGCGGGGGGGATAACAGATACGCAGTATTTT. As protein: CASSPLAGGITDTQYF.

This chain links TRBV7-2 with TRBJ2-1; TRBD1 or TRBD2 may be the D gene (5 bases each). V dropped 1 base and J dropped 8 bases, with 18 bases sitting between them. The CDR3 is 16 residues long. CDR1 is SGHTA, CDR2 FQGNSA, per germline. The DNA for the CDR3 is TGTGCCAGCAGCTTAGTACGCCAGGGAGTGGTCCATGAGCAGTTCTTC. Translating it yields CASSLVRQGVVHEQFF.

The chain joins TRBV28 to TRBJ2-7; 7 bases map to TRBD1. The length of the CDR3 is 16 residues. Germline loops: CDR1 MDHEN, CDR2 SYDVKM. The V gene end was trimmed by 2 bases and the J gene end by 2 bases; junction bases not matched to a gene: 9. Written as DNA, the CDR3 is TGTGCCAGCAGTTTACCCGGACAGGCTACCACCTACGAGCAGTACTTC. Its translation is CASSLPGQATTYEQYF.

The chain is built from TRBV19 and TRBJ1-6; D is undetermined. From germline, CDR1 is LNHDA and CDR2 SQIVND (reference sequence). The length of the CDR3 is 14 residues. V shed 0 bases and J shed 5 bases, with 5 bases lying between them. For the CDR3, the DNA is TGTGCCAGTAGTATAGATCACGATAATTCACCCCTCCACTTT. It translates to CASSIDHDNSPLHF.

The chain couples TRBV6-1 to TRBJ2-5; 8 positions agree with TRBD1. CDR3 length: 15 amino acids. The germline V gene has CDR1 MNHNS and CDR2 SASEGT. The V segment lost 1 base and the J segment 2 bases; nucleotides outside the gene matches: 3. The CDR3 bases are TGTGCCAGCAGTGAAGACAGGGGGAGGCAAGAGACCCAGTACTTC. It yields the protein CASSEDRGRQETQYF.

The rearrangement uses TRBV6-1 and TRBJ2-7, with 8 bases fitting TRBD1. J was trimmed by 6 bases and V by 5 bases; bases with no gene match: 6. Per germline, CDR1 MNHNS and CDR2 SASEGT. This CDR3 contains 13 residues. CDR3 in amino acids: CASSKDRGREQYF. CDR3 coding DNA: TGTGCCAGCAGTAAAGACAGGGGTCGCGAGCAGTACTTC.

The rearrangement links TRBV15 to TRBJ2-7, with D tentatively TRBD2 (5 bases). Looked up from germline, CDR1 is LNHNV and CDR2 is YYDKDF (reference sequence). The CDR3 consists of 15 residues. V was clipped by 3 bases and J by 0 bases, with 12 bases between them. The CDR3 bases are TGTGCCACCAGCAGCCCTAGCCGGAGCTCCTACGAGCAGTACTTC. Residues: CATSSPSRSSYEQYF.

This rearrangement joins TRBV7-2 to TRBJ2-7; a weak D match, TRBD1 (6 bases). V was trimmed by 4 bases and J by 7 bases, leaving 14 bases between them. Germline V CDR1 and CDR2: SGHTA, FQGNSA. This CDR3 is built from 13 residues. The CDR3 here is CASSSATGIEQYF. In DNA, the CDR3 is TGTGCCAGCAGCTCCGCAACAGGGATAGAGCAGTACTTC.

For the CDR3, the DNA is TGTGCCAGCAGTGAACAGGGGGTCAATGGGAACTATGGCTACACCTTC. Translation gives CASSEQGVNGNYGYTF. The rearrangement links TRBV6-1 to TRBJ1-2, with 7 bases identical to TRBD1. The V segment lost 2 bases and the J segment 2 bases; nucleotides outside the gene matches: 8. CDR1 and CDR2 from the germline V gene are MNHNS and SASEGT. This CDR3 has 16 amino acids.

The genes are TRBV6-1 and TRBJ1-5; no reliable D call. Germline V CDR1 and CDR2: MNHNS, SASEGT. The CDR3 spans 16 residues. The V end was cut by 0 bases, the J end by 3 bases, with 12 bases between. As DNA, the CDR3 is TGTGCCAGCAGTGAAGCAGGAGGGTCCCCCAATCAGCCCCAGCATTTT. Translation: CASSEAGGSPNQPQHF.

The CDR3 loop reads CAISVVGSGSEGYTF. The CDR3 nucleotides read TGTGCCATCAGTGTTGTAGGCAGCGGGTCTGAGGGCTACACCTTC. The V gene is TRBV10-3, the J gene TRBJ1-2; the D is unclear. Per germline, CDR1 ENHRY and CDR2 SYGVKD. Trimming left V 4 bases short and J 8 bases short, with 20 bases between. The CDR3 runs 15 residues.